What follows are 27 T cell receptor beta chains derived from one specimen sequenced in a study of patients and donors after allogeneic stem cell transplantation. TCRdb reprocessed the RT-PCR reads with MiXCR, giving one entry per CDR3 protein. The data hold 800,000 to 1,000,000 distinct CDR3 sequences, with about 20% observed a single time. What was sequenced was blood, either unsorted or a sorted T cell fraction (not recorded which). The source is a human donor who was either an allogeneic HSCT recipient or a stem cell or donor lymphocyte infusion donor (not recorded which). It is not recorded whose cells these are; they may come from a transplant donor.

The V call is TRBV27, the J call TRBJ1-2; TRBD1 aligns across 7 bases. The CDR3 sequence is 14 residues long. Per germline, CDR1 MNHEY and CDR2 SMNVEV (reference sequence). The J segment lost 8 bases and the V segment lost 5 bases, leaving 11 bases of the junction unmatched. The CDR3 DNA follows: TGTGCCAGCAGTCCCCTAAAGGGGGCGAACGGCTACACCTTC. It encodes CASSPLKGANGYTF.

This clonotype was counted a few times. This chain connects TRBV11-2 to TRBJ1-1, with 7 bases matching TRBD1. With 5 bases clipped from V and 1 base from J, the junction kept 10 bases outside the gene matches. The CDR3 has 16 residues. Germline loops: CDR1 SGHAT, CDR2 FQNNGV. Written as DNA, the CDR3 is TGTGCCAGCAGCCAAAACAGGGGTTTCTGGAACACTGAAGCTTTCTTT. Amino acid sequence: CASSQNRGFWNTEAFF.

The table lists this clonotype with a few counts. This chain's CDR3 is CATIYPRQFYEQYF. The CDR3 DNA reads TGTGCCACCATCTACCCTAGACAATTCTACGAGCAGTACTTC. The chain has TRBV15 and TRBJ2-7, with D hard to call. V was cut by 7 bases and J by 3 bases, with 16 bases left in between. The germline V gene has CDR1 LNHNV and CDR2 YYDKDF (reference sequence). The CDR3 is 14 amino acids.

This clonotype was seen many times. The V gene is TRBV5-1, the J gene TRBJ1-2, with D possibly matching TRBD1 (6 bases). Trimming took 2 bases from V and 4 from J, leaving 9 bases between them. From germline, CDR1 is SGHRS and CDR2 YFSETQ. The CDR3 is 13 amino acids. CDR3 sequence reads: CASSFSDSYGYTF. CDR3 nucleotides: TGCGCCAGCAGCTTTTCGGACAGCTATGGCTACACCTTC.

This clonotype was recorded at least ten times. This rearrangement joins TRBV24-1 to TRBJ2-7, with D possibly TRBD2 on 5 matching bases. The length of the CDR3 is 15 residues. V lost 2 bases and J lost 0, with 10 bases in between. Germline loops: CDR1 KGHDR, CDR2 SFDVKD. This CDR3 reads CATSDSRLSSYEQYF. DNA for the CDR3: TGTGCCACCAGTGATTCAAGACTAAGCTCCTACGAGCAGTACTTC.

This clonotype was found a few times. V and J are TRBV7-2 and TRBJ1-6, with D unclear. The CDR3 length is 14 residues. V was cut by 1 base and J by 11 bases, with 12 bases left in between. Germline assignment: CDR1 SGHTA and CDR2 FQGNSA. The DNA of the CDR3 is TGTGCCAGCAGCTTAGAGGCCTCAAACACACCCCTCCACTTT. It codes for CASSLEASNTPLHF.

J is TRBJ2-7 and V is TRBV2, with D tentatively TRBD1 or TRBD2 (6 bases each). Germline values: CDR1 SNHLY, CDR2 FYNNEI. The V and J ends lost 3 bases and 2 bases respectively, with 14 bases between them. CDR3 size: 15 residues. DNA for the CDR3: TGTGCCAGCAGTGATAGGAGGGGGAAGACCTACGAGCAGTACTTC. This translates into CASSDRRGKTYEQYF.

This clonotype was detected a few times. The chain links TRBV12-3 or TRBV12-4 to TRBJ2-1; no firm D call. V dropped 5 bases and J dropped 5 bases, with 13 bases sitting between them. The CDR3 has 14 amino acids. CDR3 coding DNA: TGTGCCAGCAGTCTTCAACGGATAAACAATGAGCAGTTCTTC. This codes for CASSLQRINNEQFF.

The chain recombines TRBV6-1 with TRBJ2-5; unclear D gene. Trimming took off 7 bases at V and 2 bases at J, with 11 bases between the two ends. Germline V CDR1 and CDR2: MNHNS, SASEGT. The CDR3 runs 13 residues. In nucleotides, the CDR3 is TGTGCCAGCAAAGGGCTAACTCAAGAGACCCAGTACTTC. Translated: CASKGLTQETQYF.

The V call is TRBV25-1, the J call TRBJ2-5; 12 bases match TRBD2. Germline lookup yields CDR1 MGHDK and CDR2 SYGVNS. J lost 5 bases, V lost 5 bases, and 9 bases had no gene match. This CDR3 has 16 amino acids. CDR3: CASSPPSGRALETQYF. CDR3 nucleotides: TGTGCCAGCAGTCCCCCTAGCGGGAGGGCCCTTGAGACCCAGTACTTC.

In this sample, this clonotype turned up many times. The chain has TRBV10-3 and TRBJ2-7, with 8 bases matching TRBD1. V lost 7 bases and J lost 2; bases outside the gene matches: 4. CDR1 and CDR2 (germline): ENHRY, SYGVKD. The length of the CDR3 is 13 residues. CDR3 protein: CAIKKGQAYEQYF. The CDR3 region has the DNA TGTGCCATCAAGAAGGGACAGGCCTACGAGCAGTACTTC.

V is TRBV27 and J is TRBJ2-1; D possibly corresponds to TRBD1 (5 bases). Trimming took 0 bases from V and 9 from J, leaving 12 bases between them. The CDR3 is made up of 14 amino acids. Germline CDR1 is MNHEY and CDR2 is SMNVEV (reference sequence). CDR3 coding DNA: TGTGCCAGCAGTTTATCCCAGGGTATCGGTGAGCAGTTCTTC. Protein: CASSLSQGIGEQFF.

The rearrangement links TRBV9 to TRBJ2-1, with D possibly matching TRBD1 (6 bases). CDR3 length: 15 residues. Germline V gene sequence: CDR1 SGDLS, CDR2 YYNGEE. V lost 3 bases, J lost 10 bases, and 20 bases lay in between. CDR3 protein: CASSAVRHRAQEQFF. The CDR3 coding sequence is TGTGCCAGCAGCGCCGTCCGACACAGGGCGCAAGAGCAGTTCTTC.

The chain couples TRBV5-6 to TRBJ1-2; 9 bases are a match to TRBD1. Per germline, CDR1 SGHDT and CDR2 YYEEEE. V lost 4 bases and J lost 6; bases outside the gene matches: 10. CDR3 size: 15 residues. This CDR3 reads CASSAYRGREDGYTF. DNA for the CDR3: TGTGCCAGCAGCGCTTACAGGGGGCGCGAGGATGGCTACACCTTC.

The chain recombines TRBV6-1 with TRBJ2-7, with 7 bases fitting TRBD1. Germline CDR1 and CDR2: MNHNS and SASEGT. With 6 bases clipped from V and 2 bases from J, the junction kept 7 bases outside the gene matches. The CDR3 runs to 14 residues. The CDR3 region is CASSRQGQTYEQYF. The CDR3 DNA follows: TGTGCCAGCAGCCGACAGGGTCAGACCTACGAGCAGTACTTC.

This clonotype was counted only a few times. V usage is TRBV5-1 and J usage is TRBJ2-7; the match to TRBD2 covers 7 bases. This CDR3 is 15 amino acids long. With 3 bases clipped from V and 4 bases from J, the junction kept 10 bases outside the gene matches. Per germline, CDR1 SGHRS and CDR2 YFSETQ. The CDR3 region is CASSSRRGLLYEQYF. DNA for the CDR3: TGCGCCAGCAGCTCCCGGCGGGGGTTACTATACGAGCAGTACTTC.

The CDR3 is CAITHGTEAFF. DNA of the CDR3: TGTGCCATCACCCATGGGACTGAAGCTTTCTTT. This chain joins TRBV10-3 and TRBJ1-1; D ambiguous. Germline loops: CDR1 ENHRY, CDR2 SYGVKD. The CDR3 consists of 11 residues. Trimming left V 7 bases short and J 5 bases short, with 8 bases between.

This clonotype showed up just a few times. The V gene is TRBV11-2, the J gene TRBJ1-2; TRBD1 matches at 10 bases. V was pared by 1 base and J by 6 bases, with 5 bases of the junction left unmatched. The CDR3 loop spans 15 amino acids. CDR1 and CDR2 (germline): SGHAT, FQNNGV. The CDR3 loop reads CASSLVLGTGDGYTF. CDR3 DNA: TGTGCCAGCAGCTTAGTTCTAGGGACAGGGGATGGCTACACCTTC.

CDR3 bases: TGCGCCAGCAGCTTGGGAGGGAGTAACAACGAGCAGTACTTC. It codes for CASSLGGSNNEQYF. V gene TRBV5-1 combines with J gene TRBJ2-7; perhaps TRBD2 as D (5 bases). This CDR3 has 14 residues. V shed 0 bases and J shed 5 bases, with 12 bases lying between them. Germline CDR1 and CDR2: SGHRS and YFSETQ.

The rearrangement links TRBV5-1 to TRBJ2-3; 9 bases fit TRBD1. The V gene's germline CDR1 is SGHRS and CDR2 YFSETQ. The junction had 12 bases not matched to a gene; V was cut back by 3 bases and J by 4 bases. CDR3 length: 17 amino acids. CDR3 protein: CASSSPSPGQGPDTQYF. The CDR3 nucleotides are TGCGCCAGCAGCTCACCATCACCGGGACAGGGACCAGATACGCAGTATTTT.

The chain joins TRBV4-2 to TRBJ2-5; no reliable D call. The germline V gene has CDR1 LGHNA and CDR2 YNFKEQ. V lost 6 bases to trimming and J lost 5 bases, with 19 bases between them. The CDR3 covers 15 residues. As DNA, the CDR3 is TGTGCCAGCAGGATCTATCCTCGGGTCGAGGAGACCCAGTACTTC. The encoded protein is CASRIYPRVEETQYF.

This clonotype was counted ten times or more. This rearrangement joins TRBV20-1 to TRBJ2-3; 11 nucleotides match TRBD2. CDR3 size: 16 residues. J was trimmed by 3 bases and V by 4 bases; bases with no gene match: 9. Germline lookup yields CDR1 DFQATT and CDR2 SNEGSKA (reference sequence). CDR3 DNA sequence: TGCAGTGCTATCCGTAGACTAGCGGGGATTACAGATACGCAGTATTTT. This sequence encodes CSAIRRLAGITDTQYF.

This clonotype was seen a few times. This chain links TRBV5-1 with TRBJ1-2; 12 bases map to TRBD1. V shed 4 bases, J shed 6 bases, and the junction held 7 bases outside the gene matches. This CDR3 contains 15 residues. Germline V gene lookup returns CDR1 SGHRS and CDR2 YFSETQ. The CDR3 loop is CASSPGQGALNGYTF. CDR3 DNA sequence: TGCGCCAGCAGCCCGGGACAGGGGGCTCTTAATGGCTACACCTTC.

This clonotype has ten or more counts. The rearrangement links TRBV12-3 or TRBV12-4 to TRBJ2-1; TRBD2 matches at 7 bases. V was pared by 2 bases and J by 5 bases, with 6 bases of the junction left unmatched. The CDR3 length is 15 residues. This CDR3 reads CASSLWGGIDNEQFF. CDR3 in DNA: TGTGCCAGCAGTTTATGGGGGGGTATCGACAATGAGCAGTTCTTC.

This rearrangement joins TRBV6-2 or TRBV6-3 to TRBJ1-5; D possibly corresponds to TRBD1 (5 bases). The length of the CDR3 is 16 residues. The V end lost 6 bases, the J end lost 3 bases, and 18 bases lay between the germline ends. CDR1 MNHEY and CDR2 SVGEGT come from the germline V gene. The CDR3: CASSRPRDGINQPQHF. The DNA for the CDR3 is TGTGCCAGCAGCCGGCCCCGGGACGGAATCAATCAGCCCCAGCATTTT.

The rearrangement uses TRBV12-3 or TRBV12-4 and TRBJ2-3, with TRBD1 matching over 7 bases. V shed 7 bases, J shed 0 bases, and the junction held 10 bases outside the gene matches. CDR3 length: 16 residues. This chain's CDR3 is CASNRWTGASTDTQYF. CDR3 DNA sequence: TGTGCCAGCAATCGCTGGACAGGAGCTAGCACAGATACGCAGTATTTT.

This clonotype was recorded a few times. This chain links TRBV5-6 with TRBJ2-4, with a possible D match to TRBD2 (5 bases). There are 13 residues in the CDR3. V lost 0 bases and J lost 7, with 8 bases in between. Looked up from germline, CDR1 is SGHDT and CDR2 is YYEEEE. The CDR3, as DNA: TGTGCCAGCAGCTTGGGGGGAGTCAACATTCAGTACTTC. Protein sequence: CASSLGGVNIQYF. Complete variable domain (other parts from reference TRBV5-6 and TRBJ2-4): DAGVTQSPTHLIKTRGQQVTLRCSPKSGHDTVSWYQQALGQGPQFIFQYYEEEERQRGNFPDRFSGHQFPNYSSELNVNALLLGDSALYLCASSLGGVNIQYFGAGTRLSVL.